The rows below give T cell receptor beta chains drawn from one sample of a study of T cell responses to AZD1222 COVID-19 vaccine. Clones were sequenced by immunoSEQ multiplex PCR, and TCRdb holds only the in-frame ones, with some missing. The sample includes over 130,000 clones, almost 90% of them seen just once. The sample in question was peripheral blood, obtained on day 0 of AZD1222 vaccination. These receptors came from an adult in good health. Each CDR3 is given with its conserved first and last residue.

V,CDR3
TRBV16,CASSQRGGIYEQYF
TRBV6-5,CASSYLAASSYNEQFF
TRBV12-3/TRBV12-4,CASAGTGRYGYTF
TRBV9,CASSPGQNYNEQFF
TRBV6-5,CASSTSDYGYTF
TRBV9,CATTDANTGELFF
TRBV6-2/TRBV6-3,CASSLQSTEAFF
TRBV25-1,CASSPNDGTAYGYTF
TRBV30,CAWSIRLNTEAFF
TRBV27,CASTVGTSGLREQFF
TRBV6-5,CASSNGDSNQPQHF
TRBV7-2,CASSQGHQGGYGYTF
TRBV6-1,CASSEGGSGANVLTF
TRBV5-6,CASSRRTAIYNGYTF
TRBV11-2,CASSFSGSFSGANVLTF
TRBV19,CASARGEATYGYTF
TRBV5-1,CASSLGQEISYEQYF
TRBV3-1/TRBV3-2,CASSLPGRRGRCTDTQYF
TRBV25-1,CASSLTGESGELFF
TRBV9,CATSGGITGELFF
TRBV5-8,CASSLGQGANEQFF
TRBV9,CASSINGQVGNTIYF
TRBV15,CATTLARPGGPTEAFF
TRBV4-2,CASSQGGQGGGKLFF
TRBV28,CASSFFWTSGKFTDTQYF
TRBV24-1,CATRGTGSDEQFF
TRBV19,CASSTGGGNTEAFF
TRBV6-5,CASSYSTNTEAFF
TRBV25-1,CASSASDSPNSPLHF
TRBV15,CATSRGLLVAANEQFF
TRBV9,CASSARNEQFF
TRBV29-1,CSAVGDPDGYTF
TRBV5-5,CASVTEPMAGELFF
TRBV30,CAWNDSPLSPLHF
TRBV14,CASSHHRRSSGNTIYF
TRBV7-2,CASSSNRANYGYTF
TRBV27,CASSSRTGGDYGYTF
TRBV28,CASSFLDRLNTEAFF
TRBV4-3,CASSSFSGSSYEQYF
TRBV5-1,CASSLWGGASDTEAFF
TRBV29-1,CSVGGSEGRPEAFF
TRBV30,CAWNQDQLEAFF
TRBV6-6,CASSLAGGPSSYNEQFF
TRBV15,CATSGGMSGNTIYF
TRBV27,CASSFGVWRYDYEQYF
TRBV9,CASSVGQGVWDYGYTF
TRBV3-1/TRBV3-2,CASSQGWTGDEGEAFF
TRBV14,CASSHRTRGETQYF
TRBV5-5,CASSDNGHNNSPLHF
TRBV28,CASSLLDRGANYGYTF
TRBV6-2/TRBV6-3,CASSFNAGGPGDTQYF
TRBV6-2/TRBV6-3,CASSSVLQNKGDPGAFF
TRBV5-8,CASSSPPGQHEAFF
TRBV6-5,CASRRDRPYEQYF